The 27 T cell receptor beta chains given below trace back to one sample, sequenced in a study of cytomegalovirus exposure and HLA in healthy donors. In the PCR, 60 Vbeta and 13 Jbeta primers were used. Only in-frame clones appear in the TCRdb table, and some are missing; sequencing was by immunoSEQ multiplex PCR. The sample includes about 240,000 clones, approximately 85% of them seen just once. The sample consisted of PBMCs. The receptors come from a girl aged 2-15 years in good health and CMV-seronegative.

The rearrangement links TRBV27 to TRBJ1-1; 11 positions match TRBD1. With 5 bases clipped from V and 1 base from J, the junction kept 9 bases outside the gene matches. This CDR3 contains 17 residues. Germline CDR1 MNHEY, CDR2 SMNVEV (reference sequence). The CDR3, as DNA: TGTGCCAGCAGTCCCGGGACAGGGGGTTGGAAGAACACTGAAGCTTTCTTT. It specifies CASSPGTGGWKNTEAFF.

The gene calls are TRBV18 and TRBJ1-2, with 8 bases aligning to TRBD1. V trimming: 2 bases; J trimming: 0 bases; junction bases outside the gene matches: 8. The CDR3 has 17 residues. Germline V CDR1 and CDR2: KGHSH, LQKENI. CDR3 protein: CASSPVTGQVPNYGYTF. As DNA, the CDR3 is TGTGCCAGCTCACCAGTAACGGGACAGGTGCCTAACTATGGCTACACCTTC.

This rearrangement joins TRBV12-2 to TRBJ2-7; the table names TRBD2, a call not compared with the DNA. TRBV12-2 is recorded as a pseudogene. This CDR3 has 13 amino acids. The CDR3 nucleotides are TGTGCAGGAACAGCACGGGGGGGGCACGAGCAGTACTTC. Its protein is CAGTARGGHEQYF.

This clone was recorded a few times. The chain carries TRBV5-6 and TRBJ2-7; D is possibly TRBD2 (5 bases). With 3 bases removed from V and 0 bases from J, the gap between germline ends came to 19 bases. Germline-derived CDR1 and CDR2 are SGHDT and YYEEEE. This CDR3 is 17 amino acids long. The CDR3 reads CASSWDLSGVNSYEQYF. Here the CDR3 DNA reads TGTGCCAGCAGCTGGGATTTAAGCGGCGTGAACTCCTACGAGCAGTACTTC.

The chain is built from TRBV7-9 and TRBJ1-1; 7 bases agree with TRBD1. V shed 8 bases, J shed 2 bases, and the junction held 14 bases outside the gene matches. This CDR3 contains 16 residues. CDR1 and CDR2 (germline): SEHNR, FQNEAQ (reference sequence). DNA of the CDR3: TGTGCCAGCCTTACGCTGGAGACAGGGATAAACACTGAAGCTTTCTTT. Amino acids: CASLTLETGINTEAFF. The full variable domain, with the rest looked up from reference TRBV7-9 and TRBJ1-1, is DTGVSQNPRHKITKRGQNVTFRCDPISEHNRLYWYRQTLGQGPEFLTYFQNEAQLEKSRLLSDRFSAERPKGSFSTLEIQRTEQGDSAMYLCASLTLETGINTEAFFGQGTRLTVV.

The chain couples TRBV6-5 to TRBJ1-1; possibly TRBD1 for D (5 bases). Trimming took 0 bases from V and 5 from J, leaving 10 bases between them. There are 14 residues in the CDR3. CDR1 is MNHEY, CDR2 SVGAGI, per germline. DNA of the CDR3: TGTGCCAGCAGTTACTCGAGTAAGGGGACTGAAGCTTTCTTT. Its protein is CASSYSSKGTEAFF.

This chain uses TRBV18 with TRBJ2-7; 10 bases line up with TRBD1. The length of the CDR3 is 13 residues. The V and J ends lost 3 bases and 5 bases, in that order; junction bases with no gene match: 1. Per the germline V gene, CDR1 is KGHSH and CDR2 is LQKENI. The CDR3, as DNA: TGTGCCAGCTCACCGACAGGGGGCAACGAGCAGTACTTC. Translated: CASSPTGGNEQYF.

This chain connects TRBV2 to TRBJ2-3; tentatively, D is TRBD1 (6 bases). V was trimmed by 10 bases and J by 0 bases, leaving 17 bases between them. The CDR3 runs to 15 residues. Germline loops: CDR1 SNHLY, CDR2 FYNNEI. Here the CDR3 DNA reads TGTGCCATTCTCAGGGGCGACTCTAGCACAGATACGCAGTATTTT. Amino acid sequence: CAILRGDSSTDTQYF.

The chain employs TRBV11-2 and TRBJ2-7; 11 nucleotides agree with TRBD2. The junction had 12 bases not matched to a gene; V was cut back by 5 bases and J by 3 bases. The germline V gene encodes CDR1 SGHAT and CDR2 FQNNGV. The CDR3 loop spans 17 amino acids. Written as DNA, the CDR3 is TGTGCCAGCAGCCCGGAACTAGCGGGAGCTGCAAGCTACGAGCAGTACTTC. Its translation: CASSPELAGAASYEQYF.

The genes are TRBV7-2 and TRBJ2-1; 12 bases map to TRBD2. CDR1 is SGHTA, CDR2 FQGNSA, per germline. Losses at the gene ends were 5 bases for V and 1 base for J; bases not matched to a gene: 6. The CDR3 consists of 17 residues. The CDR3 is CASSTPLAGGSYNEQFF. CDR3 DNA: TGTGCCAGCAGCACCCCACTAGCGGGGGGTTCCTACAATGAGCAGTTCTTC.

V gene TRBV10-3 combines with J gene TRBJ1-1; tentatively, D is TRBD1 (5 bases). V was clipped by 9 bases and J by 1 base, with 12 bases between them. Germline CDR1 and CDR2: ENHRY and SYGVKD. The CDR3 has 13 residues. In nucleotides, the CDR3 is TGTGCCATGACGGGGGATAAGAACACTGAAGCTTTCTTT. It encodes CAMTGDKNTEAFF.

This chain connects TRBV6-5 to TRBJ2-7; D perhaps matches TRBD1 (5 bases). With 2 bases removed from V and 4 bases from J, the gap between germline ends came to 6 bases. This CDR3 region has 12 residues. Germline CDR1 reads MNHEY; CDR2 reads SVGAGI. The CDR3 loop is CASSYQGYEQYF. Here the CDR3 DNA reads TGTGCCAGCAGTTACCAGGGTTACGAGCAGTACTTC.

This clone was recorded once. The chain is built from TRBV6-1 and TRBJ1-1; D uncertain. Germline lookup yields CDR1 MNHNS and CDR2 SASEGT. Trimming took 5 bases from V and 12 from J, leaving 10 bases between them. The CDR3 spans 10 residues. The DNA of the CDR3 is TGTGCCAGCAGTTCCTCGAGGACTTTCTTT. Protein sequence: CASSSSRTFF.

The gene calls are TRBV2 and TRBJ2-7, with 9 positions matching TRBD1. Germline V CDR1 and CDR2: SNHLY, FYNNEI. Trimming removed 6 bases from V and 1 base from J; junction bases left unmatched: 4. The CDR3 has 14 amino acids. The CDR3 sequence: CASSGDRVSYEQYF. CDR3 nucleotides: TGTGCCAGCAGCGGGGACAGGGTATCCTACGAGCAGTACTTC. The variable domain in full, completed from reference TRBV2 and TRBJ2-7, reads EPEVTQTPSHQVTQMGQEVILRCVPISNHLYFYWYRQILGQKVEFLVSFYNNEISEKSEIFDDQFSVERPDGSNFTLKIRSTKLEDSAMYFCASSGDRVSYEQYFGPGTRLTVT.

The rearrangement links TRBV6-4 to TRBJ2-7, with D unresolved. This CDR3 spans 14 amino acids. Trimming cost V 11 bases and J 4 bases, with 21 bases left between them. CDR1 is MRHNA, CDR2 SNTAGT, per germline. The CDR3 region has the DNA TGTGCCGCTGACCCTCGGAGACTCCCATACGAGCAGTACTTC. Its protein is CAADPRRLPYEQYF.

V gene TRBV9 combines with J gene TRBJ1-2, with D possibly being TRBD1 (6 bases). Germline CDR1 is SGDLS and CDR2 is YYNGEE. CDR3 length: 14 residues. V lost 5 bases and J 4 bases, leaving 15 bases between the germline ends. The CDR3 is CASRTGGAGYGYTF. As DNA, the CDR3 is TGTGCCAGCAGGACGGGGGGCGCGGGCTATGGCTACACCTTC.

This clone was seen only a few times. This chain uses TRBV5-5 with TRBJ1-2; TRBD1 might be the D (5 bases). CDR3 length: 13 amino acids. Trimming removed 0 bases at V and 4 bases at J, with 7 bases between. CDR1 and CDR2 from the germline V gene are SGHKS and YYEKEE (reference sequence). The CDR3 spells CASSLVGLYGYTF. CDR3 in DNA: TGTGCCAGCAGCTTGGTGGGACTCTATGGCTACACCTTC.

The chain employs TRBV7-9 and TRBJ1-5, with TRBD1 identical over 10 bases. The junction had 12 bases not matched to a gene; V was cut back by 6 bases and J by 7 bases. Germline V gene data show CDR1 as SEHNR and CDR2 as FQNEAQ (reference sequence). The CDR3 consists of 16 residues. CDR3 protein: CASSSSQTGGGQPQHF. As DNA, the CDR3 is TGTGCCAGCAGTTCAAGTCAGACAGGGGGCGGGCAGCCCCAGCATTTT.

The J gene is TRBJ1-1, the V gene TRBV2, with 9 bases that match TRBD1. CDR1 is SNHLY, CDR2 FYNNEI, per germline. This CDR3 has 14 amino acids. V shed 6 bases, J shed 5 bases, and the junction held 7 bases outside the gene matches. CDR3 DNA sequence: TGTGCCAGCAGCGTTAGGACAGGGGAAACTGAAGCTTTCTTT. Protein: CASSVRTGETEAFF.

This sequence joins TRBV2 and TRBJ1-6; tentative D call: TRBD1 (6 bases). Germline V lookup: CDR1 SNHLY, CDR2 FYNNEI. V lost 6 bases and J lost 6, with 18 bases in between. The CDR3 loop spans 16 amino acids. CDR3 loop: CASSTLRTAVNSPLHF. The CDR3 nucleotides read TGTGCCAGCAGCACACTTCGGACAGCGGTTAATTCACCCCTCCACTTT. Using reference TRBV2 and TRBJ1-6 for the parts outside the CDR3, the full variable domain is EPEVTQTPSHQVTQMGQEVILRCVPISNHLYFYWYRQILGQKVEFLVSFYNNEISEKSEIFDDQFSVERPDGSNFTLKIRSTKLEDSAMYFCASSTLRTAVNSPLHFGNGTRLTVT.

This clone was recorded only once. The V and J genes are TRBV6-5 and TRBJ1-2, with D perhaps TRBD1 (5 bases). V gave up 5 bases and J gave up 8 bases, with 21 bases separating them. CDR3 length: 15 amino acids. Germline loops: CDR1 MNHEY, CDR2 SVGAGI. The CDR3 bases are TGTGCCAGCAGTACAGGACCGAACTCTCCGCGAGGCTACACCTTC. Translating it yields CASSTGPNSPRGYTF.

CDR3 sequence: CASSLAGNTEAFF. Written as DNA, the CDR3 is TGTGCCAGCAGCTTGGCAGGGAACACTGAAGCTTTCTTT. The J gene is TRBJ1-1, the V gene TRBV5-4; no clear D. The length of the CDR3 is 13 residues. Germline-derived CDR1 and CDR2 are SGHNT and YYREEE (reference sequence). V was pared by 0 bases and J by 1 base, with 4 bases between. The complete variable domain, with remaining parts taken from reference TRBV5-4 and TRBJ1-1, reads ETGVTQSPTHLIKTRGQQVTLRCSSQSGHNTVSWYQQALGQGPQFIFQYYREEENGRGNFPPRFSGLQFPNYSSELNVNALELDDSALYLCASSLAGNTEAFFGQGTRLTVV.

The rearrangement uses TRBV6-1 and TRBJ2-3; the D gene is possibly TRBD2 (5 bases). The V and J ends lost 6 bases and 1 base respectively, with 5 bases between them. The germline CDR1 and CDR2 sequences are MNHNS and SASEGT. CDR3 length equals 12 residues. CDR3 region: CASSGGTDTQYF. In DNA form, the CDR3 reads TGTGCCAGCAGCGGGGGCACAGATACGCAGTATTTT.

Written as DNA, the CDR3 is TGTGCCAGCAGCATACGGACAGGGGGAGACATTCAGTACTTC. Its translation: CASSIRTGGDIQYF. The rearrangement uses TRBV9 and TRBJ2-4; 10 bases match TRBD1. The CDR3 extends over 14 amino acids. V lost 4 bases, J lost 8 bases, and 6 bases stayed unmatched. Germline V gives CDR1 SGDLS, CDR2 YYNGEE.

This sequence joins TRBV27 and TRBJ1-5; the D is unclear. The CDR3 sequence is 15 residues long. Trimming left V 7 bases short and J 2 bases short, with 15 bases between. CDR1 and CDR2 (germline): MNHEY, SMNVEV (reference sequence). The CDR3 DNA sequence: TGTGCCAGCAATCTGGTGACTACAGGCAATCAGCCCCAGCATTTT. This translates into CASNLVTTGNQPQHF.

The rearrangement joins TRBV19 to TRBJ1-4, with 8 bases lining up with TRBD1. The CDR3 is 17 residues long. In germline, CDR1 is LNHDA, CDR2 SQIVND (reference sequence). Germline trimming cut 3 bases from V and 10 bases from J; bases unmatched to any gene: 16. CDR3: CASSIRRNTGGTVKLFF. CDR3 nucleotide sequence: TGTGCCAGTAGTATTCGGAGAAACACAGGGGGGACTGTAAAACTGTTTTTT.

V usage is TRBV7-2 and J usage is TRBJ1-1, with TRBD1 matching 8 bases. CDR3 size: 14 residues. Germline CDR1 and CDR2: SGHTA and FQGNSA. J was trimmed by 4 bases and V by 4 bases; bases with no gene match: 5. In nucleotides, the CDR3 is TGTGCCAGCAGCTCCGACAGGGGTGTCACTGAAGCTTTCTTT. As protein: CASSSDRGVTEAFF.